This T cell receptor beta chain comes out of a study of cytomegalovirus exposure and HLA in healthy donors. Trimming cost V 3 bases and J 0 bases, with 14 bases left between them. The germline V gene encodes CDR1 ENHRY and CDR2 SYGVKD. CDR3 length equals 16 residues. The PCR ran on 60 Vbeta and 13 Jbeta primers. The protocol was immunoSEQ multiplex PCR, while the TCRdb copy is restricted to in-frame clones and leaves out a portion. The sample shows under 200,000 clones, around four fifths of them seen only once. The study's findings and limits: Most CMV-associated TCR beta chains were later found to appear HLA-restricted. High sensitivity and specificity were reportedly achieved when the classifier diagnosed cytomegalovirus status. Presence/absence analyses treated sequencing depth as roughly uniform across donors.

Healthy bone marrow donors made up the cohort. The count of this clone is one. Its matching antigen is unknown. The receptor was derived from a man aged 18 to 30 in good health and CMV-seronegative. Sequencing was carried out using PBMCs. V usage is TRBV10-3 and J usage is TRBJ1-1; D is ambiguous. The CDR3 region has the DNA TGTGCCATCAGTGATGGAGGGCCCGCCATGAACACTGAAGCTTTCTTT. Its protein product is CAISDGGPAMNTEAFF.